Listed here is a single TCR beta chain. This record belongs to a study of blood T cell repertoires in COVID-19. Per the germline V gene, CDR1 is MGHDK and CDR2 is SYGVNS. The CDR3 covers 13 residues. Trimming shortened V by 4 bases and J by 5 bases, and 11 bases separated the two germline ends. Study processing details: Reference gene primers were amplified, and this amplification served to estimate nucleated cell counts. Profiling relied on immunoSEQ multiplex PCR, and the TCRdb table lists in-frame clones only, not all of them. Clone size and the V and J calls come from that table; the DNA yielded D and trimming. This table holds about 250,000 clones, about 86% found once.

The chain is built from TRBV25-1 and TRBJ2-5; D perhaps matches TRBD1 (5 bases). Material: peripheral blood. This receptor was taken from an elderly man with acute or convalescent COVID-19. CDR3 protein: CASSVRGTETQYF. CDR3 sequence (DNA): TGTGCCAGCAGTGTAAGGGGAACGGAGACCCAGTACTTC.